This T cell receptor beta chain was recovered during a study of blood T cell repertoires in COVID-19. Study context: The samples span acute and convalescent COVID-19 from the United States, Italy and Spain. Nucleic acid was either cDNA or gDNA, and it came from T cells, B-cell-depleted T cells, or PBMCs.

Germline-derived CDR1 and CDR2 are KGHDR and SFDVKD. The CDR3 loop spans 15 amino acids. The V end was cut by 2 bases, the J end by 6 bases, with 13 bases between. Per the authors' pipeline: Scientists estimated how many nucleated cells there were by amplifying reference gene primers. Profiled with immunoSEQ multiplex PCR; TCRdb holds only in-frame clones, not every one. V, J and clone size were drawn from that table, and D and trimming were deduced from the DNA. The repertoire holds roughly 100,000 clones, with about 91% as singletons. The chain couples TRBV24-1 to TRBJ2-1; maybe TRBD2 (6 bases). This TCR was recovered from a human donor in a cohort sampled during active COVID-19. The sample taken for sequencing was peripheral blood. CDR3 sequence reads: CATSDSQTRLNEQFF. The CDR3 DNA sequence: TGTGCCACCAGTGATTCGCAGACTAGGCTCAATGAGCAGTTCTTC.